The 30 T cell receptor beta chains below come from one sample, sequenced in a study of T-cell memory formation after mild COVID-19. TCRdb fed the 5' RACE reads into MiXCR, producing one record per CDR3 protein. Here the sample spans 400,000 or so distinct CDR3 sequences, under 25% being singletons. The sequenced sample was PBMCs or a T cell subset sorted from them (not recorded which). These receptor sequences come from an adult woman who had mild COVID-19 (a few samples of this study predate the infection). Cell type and time point are not known.

This sequence joins TRBV3-1 and TRBJ2-5, with D uncertain. V lost 3 bases to trimming and J lost 3 bases, with 20 bases between them. CDR3 length: 17 amino acids. CDR1 is LGHDT, CDR2 YNNKEL, per germline (reference sequence). CDR3 sequence (DNA): TGTGCCAGCAGCCATAATCTCCGGGCCCTGGGCGAAGAGACCCAGTACTTC. Amino acids: CASSHNLRALGEETQYF.

This clonotype has just a few counts. This chain joins TRBV2 and TRBJ2-2; D not resolved. Trimming cost V 8 bases and J 1 base, with 8 bases left between them. CDR1 SNHLY and CDR2 FYNNEI come from the germline V gene. This CDR3 contains 13 residues. In DNA form, the CDR3 reads TGTGCCAGCGAAGATGGGAACACCGGGGAGCTGTTTTTT. Translated, it gives CASEDGNTGELFF.

The sample holds a few counts of this clonotype. The chain employs TRBV18 and TRBJ2-1, with a tentative D call TRBD1 (6 bases). CDR1 and CDR2 (germline): KGHSH, LQKENI. The CDR3 extends over 16 amino acids. The V end lost 3 bases, the J end lost 5 bases, and 17 bases lay between the germline ends. CDR3 sequence reads: CASSPLKGGSHNEQFF. In nucleotides, the CDR3 is TGTGCCAGCTCACCCCTCAAAGGGGGATCTCACAATGAGCAGTTCTTC.

The chain uses TRBV6-2 or TRBV6-3 and TRBJ1-1; 10 nucleotides match TRBD1. Germline lookup yields CDR1 MNHEY and CDR2 SVGEGT. The V segment lost 0 bases and the J segment 5 bases; nucleotides outside the gene matches: 3. This CDR3 comprises 15 residues. CDR3 region: CASSYSPGQGTEAFF. The CDR3, as DNA: TGTGCCAGCAGTTACTCCCCGGGACAGGGGACTGAAGCTTTCTTT.

This chain connects TRBV24-1 to TRBJ2-2; 7 nucleotides agree with TRBD2. Germline CDR1 reads KGHDR; CDR2 reads SFDVKD. The V gene end was trimmed by 4 bases and the J gene end by 6 bases; junction bases not matched to a gene: 10. The CDR3 loop spans 16 amino acids. The CDR3 DNA sequence: TGTGCCACCAGTGACTCCCTTGGGAGGGACCCCGGGGAGCTGTTTTTT. Its translation is CATSDSLGRDPGELFF.

This clonotype has at least ten counts. The chain has TRBV7-2 and TRBJ1-1, with a possible D match to TRBD1 (5 bases). CDR1 and CDR2 (germline): SGHTA, FQGNSA. The germline V and J ends were trimmed by 2 bases and 3 bases, with 10 bases remaining between them. The length of the CDR3 is 14 residues. CDR3 loop: CASSLQGLYTEAFF. CDR3 nucleotides: TGTGCCAGCAGCTTACAGGGTCTATACACTGAAGCTTTCTTT. Variable domain in full (rest from reference TRBV7-2 and TRBJ1-1): GAGVSQSPSNKVTEKGKDVELRCDPISGHTALYWYRQSLGQGLEFLIYFQGNSAPDKSGLPSDRFSAERTGGSVSTLTIQRTQQEDSAVYLCASSLQGLYTEAFFGQGTRLTVV.

This chain uses TRBV7-8 with TRBJ1-5; the match to TRBD1 covers 8 bases. The CDR3 covers 16 residues. Losses at the gene ends were 2 bases for V and 3 bases for J; bases not matched to a gene: 6. Germline V gene data show CDR1 as SGHVS and CDR2 as FQNEAQ. This chain's CDR3 is CASSLSGQAFNQPQHF. Written as DNA, the CDR3 is TGTGCCAGCAGCTTATCGGGACAGGCCTTCAATCAGCCCCAGCATTTT.

The chain uses TRBV13 and TRBJ1-2; D ambiguous. The length of the CDR3 is 16 residues. Germline CDR1 is PRHDT and CDR2 is FYEKMQ (reference sequence). V gave up 0 bases and J gave up 1 base, with 12 bases separating them. Written as DNA, the CDR3 is TGTGCCAGCAGCTTAGGGGTGAGCGTGTTTAACTATGGCTACACCTTC. Its protein is CASSLGVSVFNYGYTF.

The sample holds a few counts of this clonotype. The chain joins TRBV24-1 to TRBJ2-3; TRBD1 is a possible D gene (6 bases). V gave up 3 bases and J gave up 4 bases, with 16 bases separating them. The length of the CDR3 is 16 residues. CDR1 and CDR2 from the germline V gene are KGHDR and SFDVKD. CDR3: CATSDGGQRHPDTQYF. The CDR3 DNA is TGTGCCACCAGTGATGGGGGACAAAGGCATCCAGATACGCAGTATTTT.

The CDR3 sequence is CASSVIPRLGNNEQFF. CDR3 coding DNA: TGTGCCAGCAGCGTAATACCTCGACTGGGGAACAATGAGCAGTTCTTC. This chain uses TRBV9 with TRBJ2-1; D unclear. V was clipped by 1 base and J by 5 bases, with 16 bases between them. This CDR3 contains 16 residues. Germline values: CDR1 SGDLS, CDR2 YYNGEE.

The chain has TRBV20-1 and TRBJ2-5; 10 bases are a match to TRBD2. With 5 bases clipped from V and 5 bases from J, the junction kept 2 bases outside the gene matches. CDR3 length: 12 amino acids. Germline values: CDR1 DFQATT, CDR2 SNEGSKA (reference sequence). The chain's CDR3 is CSASSGGETQYF. Here the CDR3 DNA reads TGCAGTGCTTCTAGCGGGGGTGAGACCCAGTACTTC.

In this sample, this clonotype turned up a few times. The V gene is TRBV7-2, the J gene TRBJ2-1; TRBD2 is a possible D gene (6 bases). V lost 5 bases and J lost 6, with 17 bases in between. This CDR3 is 15 amino acids long. The germline V gene has CDR1 SGHTA and CDR2 FQGNSA. CDR3 loop: CASSPSGRPVNEQFF. The DNA for the CDR3 is TGTGCCAGCAGCCCCTCCGGGAGACCCGTCAATGAGCAGTTCTTC.

The chain links TRBV5-6 to TRBJ1-1; D call uncertain. V lost 0 bases, J lost 1 base, and 10 bases lay in between. Germline V gives CDR1 SGHDT, CDR2 YYEEEE. The CDR3 runs 15 residues. The CDR3 nucleotides read TGTGCCAGCAGCTTGGGACGGAATTGGAACACTGAAGCTTTCTTT. It yields the protein CASSLGRNWNTEAFF.

The gene calls are TRBV7-8 and TRBJ2-1, with D possibly matching TRBD2 (5 bases). CDR1 is SGHVS, CDR2 FQNEAQ, per germline. V gave up 3 bases and J gave up 3 bases, with 9 bases separating them. This CDR3 is 14 amino acids long. The CDR3 spells CASSFYGIYNEQFF. In nucleotides, the CDR3 is TGTGCCAGCAGCTTCTACGGGATCTACAATGAGCAGTTCTTC.

This clonotype has a handful of counts. J is TRBJ2-7 and V is TRBV7-2, with 7 bases matching TRBD1. The CDR3 has 16 amino acids. V gave up 1 base and J gave up 1 base; unmatched junction bases: 7. From germline, CDR1 is SGHTA and CDR2 FQGNSA. In DNA, the CDR3 is TGTGCCAGCAGCTTAGTGATAGGGACAGTATCCTACGAGCAGTACTTC. Its translation is CASSLVIGTVSYEQYF.

This chain joins TRBV19 and TRBJ2-1; 7 bases fit TRBD2. The J segment lost 4 bases and the V segment lost 10 bases, leaving 7 bases of the junction unmatched. This CDR3 spans 13 amino acids. Germline V gene data show CDR1 as LNHDA and CDR2 as SQIVND (reference sequence). CDR3 sequence: CATSGGTYNEQFF. CDR3 coding DNA: TGTGCCACCTCGGGAGGAACGTACAATGAGCAGTTCTTC.

This rearrangement joins TRBV2 to TRBJ1-4; 9 nucleotides line up with TRBD1. Trimming cost V 0 bases and J 7 bases; bases outside gene matches: 6. CDR1 is SNHLY and CDR2 is FYNNEI in the germline V gene. The CDR3 runs to 16 residues. CDR3 DNA: TGTGCCAGCAGTGAAGCGCCGGGACAGGGTGGTGAAAAACTGTTTTTT. Translating gives CASSEAPGQGGEKLFF.

The rearrangement uses TRBV7-6 and TRBJ1-2; the match to TRBD1 covers 7 bases. V shed 5 bases, J shed 6 bases, and the junction held 9 bases outside the gene matches. Germline-derived CDR1 and CDR2 are SGHVS and FNYEAQ. The CDR3 is made up of 14 amino acids. CDR3 nucleotide sequence: TGTGCCAGCAGCCACTTCGACAGGGATAATGGCTACACCTTC. Protein product: CASSHFDRDNGYTF.

This chain uses TRBV7-8 with TRBJ2-5, with 8 nucleotides matching TRBD1. Trimming took 2 bases from V and 7 from J; bases not matched to a gene: 12. Germline CDR1 reads SGHVS; CDR2 reads FQNEAQ. The CDR3 consists of 16 residues. In DNA form, the CDR3 reads TGTGCCAGCAGCTTAACGTTGCTCCGAGACAGGGGGACCCAGTACTTC. Translating it yields CASSLTLLRDRGTQYF.

This clonotype was seen at least ten times. This rearrangement joins TRBV7-9 to TRBJ2-2; either TRBD1 or TRBD2 may supply D (5 bases each). The CDR3 is 18 amino acids. Germline assignment: CDR1 SEHNR and CDR2 FQNEAQ (reference sequence). The V end was cut by 5 bases, the J end by 4 bases, with 23 bases between. For the CDR3, the DNA is TGTGCCAGCAGCCGGAACTTCCGGGACGGAGGAAGCACCGGGGAGCTGTTTTTT. This encodes CASSRNFRDGGSTGELFF.

The chain recombines TRBV12-3 or TRBV12-4 with TRBJ1-1; 9 nucleotides line up with TRBD1. There are 18 residues in the CDR3. V shed 4 bases, J shed 5 bases, and the junction held 17 bases outside the gene matches. The CDR3 region is CASSSPPYRRTGVTEAFF. The CDR3 nucleotides read TGTGCCAGCAGTTCACCTCCTTATCGTAGGACAGGGGTAACTGAAGCTTTCTTT.

This clonotype was found a few times. This chain joins TRBV6-6 and TRBJ1-2; the match to TRBD1 covers 7 bases. CDR1 is MNHNY, CDR2 SVGAGI, per germline (reference sequence). The CDR3 spans 15 residues. The ends lost 3 bases at V and 4 bases at J; junction bases unmatched: 8. The CDR3 region is CASSYSTTGVYGYTF. CDR3 nucleotides: TGTGCCAGCAGTTATTCAACAACAGGGGTCTATGGCTACACCTTC.

This clonotype was seen more than once but under ten times. J is TRBJ2-7 and V is TRBV6-2 or TRBV6-3; D remains ambiguous. CDR1 and CDR2 from the germline V gene are MNHEY and SVGEGT. The CDR3 length is 12 residues. CDR3 nucleotide sequence: TGTGGGACGCGGAACCCCGCCTACGAGCAGTACTTC. Its protein product is CGTRNPAYEQYF.

The chain has TRBV10-3 and TRBJ2-1; 9 nucleotides line up with TRBD1. The CDR3 is 13 amino acids. Trimming removed 8 bases from V and 5 bases from J; junction bases left unmatched: 4. Germline CDR1 and CDR2: ENHRY and SYGVKD. CDR3 sequence: CAIAGQGNNEQFF. CDR3 coding DNA: TGTGCCATCGCAGGACAGGGGAACAATGAGCAGTTCTTC.

This chain connects TRBV6-5 to TRBJ2-7; D call uncertain. Trimming pared 6 bases from V and 4 bases from J, leaving 19 bases between. The germline CDR1 and CDR2 sequences are MNHEY and SVGAGI. This CDR3 comprises 15 residues. CDR3 DNA: TGTGCCAGCAGAGTTGAAGCCCCCTCCGCTTACGAGCAGTACTTC. Protein sequence: CASRVEAPSAYEQYF.

This clonotype was counted a few times. The rearrangement joins TRBV5-5 to TRBJ1-5; D not certain. Per germline, CDR1 SGHKS and CDR2 YYEKEE (reference sequence). V lost 1 base to trimming and J lost 5 bases, with 7 bases between them. The CDR3 is 13 amino acids. The CDR3 DNA is TGTGCCAGCAGCTTGTCTTTTGATCAGCCCCAGCATTTT. It yields the protein CASSLSFDQPQHF.

This chain links TRBV20-1 with TRBJ1-5; D is undetermined. CDR1 is DFQATT, CDR2 SNEGSKA, per germline (reference sequence). The V end lost 0 bases, the J end lost 3 bases, and 6 bases lay between the germline ends. This CDR3 comprises 13 residues. The CDR3: CSARDDPNQPQHF. The CDR3 DNA follows: TGCAGTGCTAGAGATGACCCCAATCAGCCCCAGCATTTT.

The chain recombines TRBV5-1 with TRBJ2-7; 8 bases match TRBD1. The germline gives CDR1 SGHRS, CDR2 YFSETQ. After removal of 4 bases from V and 2 bases from J, the junction contained 8 bases not matched to a gene. This CDR3 spans 15 amino acids. CDR3: CASSLRDRSPYEQYF. CDR3 in DNA: TGCGCCAGCAGCCTAAGGGACAGGTCCCCCTACGAGCAGTACTTC.

A few counts support this clonotype. The gene calls are TRBV7-8 and TRBJ2-7, with D perhaps matching TRBD1 or TRBD2 (5 bases each). The CDR3 sequence is 14 residues long. CDR1 is SGHVS, CDR2 FQNEAQ, per germline. The ends were cut back, 5 bases at V and 2 bases at J, with 13 bases in the middle. CDR3 DNA sequence: TGTGCCAGCAGCGACCGGGACGGACCCTACGAGCAGTACTTC. It codes for CASSDRDGPYEQYF.

This clonotype has only a few counts. This rearrangement joins TRBV6-6 to TRBJ1-1, with a weak D call TRBD1 (6 bases). Germline V gives CDR1 MNHNY, CDR2 SVGAGI (reference sequence). Trimming pared 5 bases from V and 4 bases from J, leaving 8 bases between. This CDR3 is 12 amino acids long. The CDR3 loop reads CASSRGATEAFF. CDR3 nucleotides: TGTGCCAGCAGTCGGGGGGCCACTGAAGCTTTCTTT.